These 24 T cell receptor beta chains were sequenced from one sample in a study of T cells in Graves' hyperthyroidism and ophthalmopathy. Amplification of TCR beta CDR3 regions was performed using RNA transcripts as template. TCR CDR3 underwent first-round RT-PCR with the HTBI primer set. TCRdb fed the multiplex PCR reads into MiXCR, producing one record per CDR3 protein. The repertoire holds some 460,000 distinct CDR3 sequences, approximately 14% seen once, with 11% to 15% in the top ten. The sample comprised blood. The source of these receptors is a woman aged 18-29 years with Graves' hyperthyroidism.

This clonotype was observed a few times. A read error may explain this, as a much larger clone is one base away. Given the absence of the conserved phenylalanine or tryptophan at the CDR3 end, a read error is likely. The chain couples TRBV7-2 to TRBJ2-7; D not certain. The CDR3 spans 13 residues. The germline gives CDR1 SGHTA, CDR2 FQGNSA. Deletions cut 2 bases from V and 1 base from J, with 6 bases between. Written as DNA, the CDR3 is TGTGCCAGCAGCTTACAGGTTTCCTACGAGCAGTACCTC. Residues: CASSLQVSYEQYL.

The V and J genes are TRBV3-1 and TRBJ2-2, with TRBD1 identical over 9 bases. There are 16 residues in the CDR3. Germline CDR1 reads LGHDT; CDR2 reads YNNKEL (reference sequence). With 5 bases clipped from V and 4 bases from J, the junction kept 8 bases outside the gene matches. CDR3: CASSGGTGSLTGELFF. The DNA of the CDR3 is TGTGCCAGCAGCGGAGGGACAGGGTCTCTCACCGGGGAGCTGTTTTTT. The full variable domain, completed using reference TRBV3-1 and TRBJ2-2, is DTAVSQTPKYLVTQMGNDKSIKCEQNLGHDTMYWYKQDSKKFLKIMFSYNNKELIINETVPNRFSPKSPDKAHLNLHINSLELGDSAVYFCASSGGTGSLTGELFFGEGSRLTVL.

This clonotype turned up a few times. The V gene is TRBV6-1, the J gene TRBJ2-1; TRBD2 aligns across 8 bases. V lost 6 bases to trimming and J lost 6 bases; unmatched junction nucleotides: 7. Germline assignment: CDR1 MNHNS and CDR2 SASEGT. The CDR3 sequence is 14 residues long. The CDR3 DNA follows: TGTGCCAGCAGGGGACTAGGGGAGGTCAATGAGCAGTTCTTC. This gives the protein CASRGLGEVNEQFF.

The V gene is TRBV6-5, the J gene TRBJ2-7; maybe TRBD2 (7 bases). Germline V CDR1 and CDR2: MNHEY, SVGAGI. The CDR3 spans 16 residues. Trimming pared 2 bases from V and 7 bases from J, leaving 21 bases between. CDR3 protein: CASSYARGASSYEQYF. The CDR3 bases are TGTGCCAGCAGTTACGCTCGGGGGGCGTCGAGCTATGAGCAGTACTTC.

Remarks on this clonotype: A much larger clone lies one base from this, so it may be a read error. The chain is built from TRBV27 and TRBJ2-1; D not certain. This CDR3 is 14 amino acids long. CDR1 is MNHEY and CDR2 is SMNVEV in the germline V gene (reference sequence). Here the CDR3 DNA reads TGTGCCAGCAATTTAGCCCGGAACAACAATGAGCAGTTCTTC. Its protein is CASNLARNNNEQFF.

This clonotype was found many times. The chain combines TRBV2 with TRBJ1-2; 8 nucleotides align to TRBD1. CDR1 is SNHLY and CDR2 is FYNNEI in the germline V gene. The CDR3 is made up of 17 amino acids. Unmatched junction bases numbered 18, after V lost 6 bases and J lost 6 bases. This CDR3 is CASSRNPGASDRDGYTF. CDR3 coding DNA: TGTGCCAGCAGCCGAAACCCCGGAGCATCGGACAGGGATGGCTACACCTTC.

This sequence joins TRBV20-1 and TRBJ1-2; no clear D. CDR3 size: 11 residues. Looked up from germline, CDR1 is DFQATT and CDR2 is SNEGSKA (reference sequence). Trimming took 4 bases from V and 2 from J, leaving 5 bases between them. CDR3 sequence: CSAKQNYGYTF. In DNA form, the CDR3 reads TGCAGTGCTAAGCAGAACTATGGCTACACCTTC.

Of note for this clonotype: With a much larger clone just one base away, this may be a read error. V is TRBV6-5 and J is TRBJ1-1, with a weak D call TRBD1 (6 bases). CDR1 is MNHEY and CDR2 is SVGAGI in the germline V gene. The CDR3 totals 14 residues. For the CDR3, the DNA is TGTGCCAGCAGCTACAGGGTAGGGAACACTGGAGCTTTCTTT. Protein: CASSYRVGNTGAFF.

This clonotype occurred a few times. The J gene is TRBJ2-1, the V gene TRBV19, with 12 positions matching TRBD2. Germline V gene lookup returns CDR1 LNHDA and CDR2 SQIVND (reference sequence). The CDR3 is made up of 17 amino acids. J gave up 3 bases and V 3 bases, and 6 bases lay outside the gene matches. In nucleotides, the CDR3 is TGTGCCAGTAGTATGACTAGCGGGGGAAGCGTCTACAATGAGCAGTTCTTC. Protein sequence: CASSMTSGGSVYNEQFF.

At least ten counts were recorded for this clonotype. The rearrangement links TRBV6-1 to TRBJ2-7, with D hard to call. The CDR3 totals 12 residues. Germline V gene data show CDR1 as MNHNS and CDR2 as SASEGT. V dropped 10 bases and J dropped 0 bases, with 10 bases sitting between them. The CDR3 reads CATLGFSYEQYF. As DNA, the CDR3 is TGTGCCACCTTGGGATTCTCCTACGAGCAGTACTTC.

This clonotype was recorded at least ten times. This CDR3 reads CATTSDITSPLHF. CDR3 nucleotides: TGTGCCACCACCTCGGACATCACGTCACCCCTCCACTTT. J is TRBJ1-6 and V is TRBV2, with D perhaps TRBD1 (5 bases). The germline V gene encodes CDR1 SNHLY and CDR2 FYNNEI. Trimming pared 10 bases from V and 10 bases from J, leaving 17 bases between. The CDR3 runs 13 residues.

This clonotype was detected ten times or more. The chain recombines TRBV28 with TRBJ2-7; 13 nucleotides agree with TRBD2. After removal of 5 bases from V and 6 bases from J, the junction contained 13 bases not matched to a gene. This CDR3 is built from 17 residues. CDR1 MDHEN and CDR2 SYDVKM come from the germline V gene. CDR3 DNA: TGTGCCAGCAGTACTAGCGGGAGGGCCGATGCGGGCTCCGAGCAGTACTTC. Amino acid sequence: CASSTSGRADAGSEQYF.

The chain has TRBV25-1 and TRBJ2-7; D might be TRBD2 (5 bases). This CDR3 is built from 12 residues. Germline CDR1 and CDR2: MGHDK and SYGVNS. Trimming removed 3 bases at V and 3 bases at J, with 6 bases between. CDR3 sequence: CASSDGNYEQYF. Written as DNA, the CDR3 is TGTGCCAGCAGTGACGGGAACTACGAGCAGTACTTC.

The chain employs TRBV20-1 and TRBJ2-3; D may be TRBD2 (5 bases). Trimming took 2 bases from V and 4 from J, leaving 31 bases between them. The CDR3 has 20 residues. CDR1 is DFQATT, CDR2 SNEGSKA, per germline (reference sequence). The CDR3 region has the DNA TGCAGTGCTAGACCTGGCCGGGAATCTCTTGTTATGGTTAGGGCAGATACGCAGTATTTT. Translating gives CSARPGRESLVMVRADTQYF.

This clonotype was seen many times. The CDR3 loop reads CASSLEEWGAYNYNEQFF. CDR3 DNA: TGTGCCAGCAGCTTAGAAGAGTGGGGGGCTTATAACTACAATGAGCAGTTCTTC. This chain uses TRBV11-2 with TRBJ2-1, with D possibly called TRBD1 or TRBD2 (6 bases each). The V end lost 0 bases, the J end lost 3 bases, and 18 bases lay between the germline ends. Looked up from germline, CDR1 is SGHAT and CDR2 is FQNNGV. This CDR3 region has 18 residues.

This clonotype was recorded many times. This chain uses TRBV20-1 with TRBJ2-4; 7 nucleotides line up with TRBD2. The CDR3 contains 15 residues. Trimming cost V 3 bases and J 5 bases; bases outside gene matches: 10. CDR1 is DFQATT, CDR2 SNEGSKA, per germline (reference sequence). CDR3 loop: CSARKQPAGENIQYF. The CDR3 DNA sequence: TGCAGTGCTAGGAAACAGCCGGCGGGGGAAAACATTCAGTACTTC.

The chain couples TRBV7-2 to TRBJ2-3, with 7 bases lining up with TRBD2. Germline V CDR1 and CDR2: SGHTA, FQGNSA. The CDR3 loop spans 17 amino acids. The V gene end was trimmed by 5 bases and the J gene end by 4 bases; junction bases not matched to a gene: 15. The CDR3 loop is CASSQGSWEGRADTQYF. The CDR3 coding sequence is TGTGCCAGCAGCCAAGGGTCTTGGGAGGGCCGGGCAGATACGCAGTATTTT.

This clonotype was seen more than once but under ten times. CDR3 nucleotides: TGTGCCAGCAGTGACAGCGTCCCCAACATTCAGTACTTC. Protein product: CASSDSVPNIQYF. This sequence joins TRBV2 and TRBJ2-4; D unresolved. Deletions cut 3 bases from V and 7 bases from J, with 10 bases between. The CDR3 is 13 amino acids. From germline, CDR1 is SNHLY and CDR2 FYNNEI.

A few counts support this clonotype. The chain is built from TRBV4-3 and TRBJ1-5; no clear D. This CDR3 has 15 residues. With 0 bases removed from V and 6 bases from J, the gap between germline ends came to 12 bases. CDR1 and CDR2 (germline): LGHNA, YSLEER. CDR3 loop: CASSQDRGNTQPQHF. The CDR3 bases are TGCGCCAGCAGCCAAGATCGAGGGAATACTCAGCCCCAGCATTTT.

This clonotype was seen repeatedly, ten times or more. The chain links TRBV2 to TRBJ1-5, with unresolved D. The CDR3 length is 15 residues. V dropped 2 bases and J dropped 1 base, with 9 bases sitting between them. Germline V gene lookup returns CDR1 SNHLY and CDR2 FYNNEI. CDR3 amino acids: CASSERLRSNQPQHF. The CDR3 DNA sequence: TGTGCCAGCAGTGAAAGGCTGCGGAGCAATCAGCCCCAGCATTTT.

About this clonotype: The junction differs from germline at one of its ends, possibly a read error. The V call is TRBV20-1, the J call TRBJ2-3; 7 positions agree with TRBD1. Germline CDR1 reads DFQATT; CDR2 reads SNEGSKA (reference sequence). The CDR3 has 14 residues. For the CDR3, the DNA is TGCAGTGCTATCAGGGACAGCCGCACAGATACGCAGTGTTTT. Its protein product is CSAIRDSRTDTQCF.

The V gene is TRBV20-1, the J gene TRBJ2-5; 11 positions match TRBD2. This CDR3 spans 17 amino acids. Germline V gene lookup returns CDR1 DFQATT and CDR2 SNEGSKA (reference sequence). Germline trimming cut 0 bases from V and 4 bases from J; bases unmatched to any gene: 10. The CDR3 coding sequence is TGCAGTGCTAGAGATTTTAGCGGGAGGGCAGAGGGAGAGACCCAGTACTTC. It translates to CSARDFSGRAEGETQYF.

This clonotype was counted only a few times. This chain uses TRBV25-1 with TRBJ1-2; TRBD1 might be the D (6 bases). Trimming cost V 6 bases and J 3 bases, with 14 bases left between them. The CDR3 loop spans 14 amino acids. Germline CDR1 MGHDK, CDR2 SYGVNS. DNA for the CDR3: TGTGCCAGCAGCCCCTTCCCAGGGGACTATGGCTACACCTTC. Translated: CASSPFPGDYGYTF.

This clonotype was counted at least ten times. V and J are TRBV2 and TRBJ1-5; no firm D call. This CDR3 is built from 15 residues. Between the trimmed V and J ends, which lost 0 bases and 4 bases, there was a span of 10 bases. The germline V gene has CDR1 SNHLY and CDR2 FYNNEI. The CDR3 DNA reads TGTGCCAGCAGTGAAGCGGAGCAGTGGAATCAGCCCCAGCATTTT. Its translation: CASSEAEQWNQPQHF.